The 28 T cell receptor beta chains below all came from one sample that was sequenced in a study of blood T cell repertoires in COVID-19 (dated by TCRdb to between 2020 and 2021). Libraries were prepared through the immunoSEQ multiplex PCR assay. Held by TCRdb, this immuneACCESS table contains in-frame sequences only and omits some clones. Under half of the omission traces to an unresolved V gene where checked; the cause of the rest is unknown. A total of hundreds of thousands of clones appear in this sample, just under 90% of them only once. The ten largest make up roughly 0.25% of the sample. Sequences were obtained from peripheral blood. These receptors were taken from a woman aged 18-29 years with acute or convalescent COVID-19.

The chain has TRBV5-6 and TRBJ1-6; D call uncertain. Germline CDR1 and CDR2: SGHDT and YYEEEE. There are 14 residues in the CDR3. The germline V and J ends were trimmed by 2 bases and 4 bases, with 7 bases remaining between them. The CDR3 DNA reads TGTGCCAGCAGCTTATCGGGGTATAATTCACCCCTCCACTTT. It encodes CASSLSGYNSPLHF.

This chain connects TRBV29-1 to TRBJ2-6, with 7 nucleotides matching TRBD2. Per germline, CDR1 SQVTM and CDR2 ANQGSEA. This CDR3 spans 14 amino acids. In DNA, the CDR3 is TGCAGTATCCGCGGGGGCTCTGGGGCCAACGTCCTGACTTTC. Translation gives CSIRGGSGANVLTF.

The V call is TRBV5-1, the J call TRBJ2-3; 10 bases are shared with TRBD2. The CDR3 covers 18 residues. Germline loops: CDR1 SGHRS, CDR2 YFSETQ. V shed 2 bases, J shed 1 base, and the junction held 10 bases outside the gene matches. The CDR3 is CASSFSLAGAHGTDTQYF. CDR3 nucleotide sequence: TGCGCCAGCAGCTTTTCTCTAGCGGGGGCGCATGGCACAGATACGCAGTATTTT.

Notes on this clone: The same CDR3 also results from other DNA sequences found in this sample. V is TRBV6-5 and J is TRBJ1-5; D is unclear. The CDR3 totals 15 residues. V was shortened by 2 bases and J by 0 bases, with 8 bases between the two germline ends. CDR1 MNHEY and CDR2 SVGAGI come from the germline V gene. CDR3 amino acids: CASSYGRGSNQPQHF. The CDR3 DNA sequence: TGTGCCAGCAGTTACGGTCGGGGTAGCAATCAGCCCCAGCATTTT.

This chain uses TRBV4-3 with TRBJ2-3, with 8 bases identical to TRBD2. This CDR3 has 14 amino acids. The germline gives CDR1 LGHNA, CDR2 YSLEER. V gave up 4 bases and J gave up 6 bases; unmatched junction bases: 6. The DNA for the CDR3 is TGCGCCAGCAGCCCCCTGACTAGCGTGGATACGCAGTATTTT. It specifies CASSPLTSVDTQYF.

This chain uses TRBV11-1 with TRBJ2-5; tentative D call: TRBD2 (6 bases). V was pared by 5 bases and J by 2 bases, with 12 bases between. This CDR3 spans 14 amino acids. Per the germline V gene, CDR1 is SGHAT and CDR2 is FQDESV (reference sequence). CDR3 loop: CASSLGLKQETQYF. CDR3 bases: TGTGCCAGCAGCCTCGGACTAAAACAAGAGACCCAGTACTTC.

The V call is TRBV25-1, the J call TRBJ2-7, with 8 bases aligning to TRBD1. The junction had 8 bases not matched to a gene; V was cut back by 3 bases and J by 7 bases. Per the germline V gene, CDR1 is MGHDK and CDR2 is SYGVNS. The CDR3 contains 14 residues. The CDR3 protein is CASSETGDIHEQYF. CDR3 nucleotide sequence: TGTGCCAGCAGTGAGACAGGGGACATACATGAGCAGTACTTC.

The genes are TRBV5-1 and TRBJ1-2; 8 nucleotides align to TRBD1. V dropped 3 bases and J dropped 3; count of bases not matched to a gene: 1. CDR3 length equals 13 residues. Germline loops: CDR1 SGHRS, CDR2 YFSETQ. In nucleotides, the CDR3 is TGCGCCAGCAGCTCGGACAGGGACTATGGCTACACCTTC. Translating it yields CASSSDRDYGYTF.

The chain recombines TRBV24-1 with TRBJ1-4; TRBD1 is a possible D gene (5 bases). Germline CDR1 KGHDR, CDR2 SFDVKD. This CDR3 has 14 amino acids. Deletions cut 4 bases from V and 4 bases from J, with 9 bases between. CDR3 loop: CATSEGGSNEKLFF. Here the CDR3 DNA reads TGTGCCACCAGTGAGGGGGGGAGTAATGAAAAACTGTTTTTT.

The chain is built from TRBV6-5 and TRBJ1-6, with 10 bases matching TRBD1. V lost 10 bases, J lost 5 bases, and 8 bases stayed unmatched. CDR3 length: 15 residues. Per the germline V gene, CDR1 is MNHEY and CDR2 is SVGAGI. The DNA of the CDR3 is TGTGCCACGTATACGGGACAGGGGAATAATTCACCCCTCCACTTT. It yields the protein CATYTGQGNNSPLHF.

This clone was found once. The chain recombines TRBV7-9 with TRBJ2-3; maybe TRBD1 (6 bases). This CDR3 has 15 amino acids. The V end lost 5 bases, the J end lost 0 bases, and 12 bases lay between the germline ends. Germline V gives CDR1 SEHNR, CDR2 FQNEAQ (reference sequence). CDR3 nucleotides: TGTGCCAGCAGCCGACGGACAGTTAGCACAGATACGCAGTATTTT. It codes for CASSRRTVSTDTQYF. Supplemented by reference TRBV7-9 and TRBJ2-3, the full variable domain reads DTGVSQNPRHKITKRGQNVTFRCDPISEHNRLYWYRQTLGQGPEFLTYFQNEAQLEKSRLLSDRFSAERPKGSFSTLEIQRTEQGDSAMYLCASSRRTVSTDTQYFGPGTRLTVL.

The CDR3 reads CAAQDRHTGELFF. In nucleotides, the CDR3 is TGTGCCGCCCAGGACAGACACACCGGGGAGCTGTTTTTT. This chain connects TRBV25-1 to TRBJ2-2; tentative D call: TRBD1 (6 bases). CDR1 is MGHDK, CDR2 SYGVNS, per germline. Trimming removed 11 bases at V and 3 bases at J, with 13 bases between. The CDR3 consists of 13 residues.

The chain joins TRBV19 to TRBJ1-5, with 7 bases lining up with TRBD1. The CDR3 has 15 amino acids. The germline V gene encodes CDR1 LNHDA and CDR2 SQIVND (reference sequence). J gave up 2 bases and V 3 bases, and 4 bases lay outside the gene matches. The CDR3 DNA reads as TGTGCCAGTAGTATCTACAGGGGCGGCAATCAGCCCCAGCATTTT. As protein: CASSIYRGGNQPQHF.

This sequence joins TRBV11-3 and TRBJ1-6; D call uncertain. CDR3 length: 13 residues. The V and J ends lost 5 bases and 10 bases respectively, with 12 bases between them. CDR1 SGHNT and CDR2 YENEEA come from the germline V gene. CDR3 DNA sequence: TGTGCCAGCAGCACCGAGGCGGGGTCACCCCTCCACTTT. It encodes CASSTEAGSPLHF.

Comment on this clone: Additional DNA sequences in this sample encode the identical CDR3. The chain recombines TRBV27 with TRBJ1-6, with TRBD1 matching 7 bases. With 5 bases clipped from V and 7 bases from J, the junction kept 8 bases outside the gene matches. The CDR3 sequence is 15 residues long. CDR1 and CDR2 (germline): MNHEY, SMNVEV (reference sequence). CDR3 DNA sequence: TGTGCCAGCAGTCCCGACAGGGCGCGGAATTCACCCCTCCACTTT. Protein sequence: CASSPDRARNSPLHF.

This chain joins TRBV11-2 and TRBJ1-1; no definite D call. V was shortened by 7 bases and J by 0 bases, with 15 bases between the two germline ends. CDR3 length equals 15 residues. Looked up from germline, CDR1 is SGHAT and CDR2 is FQNNGV. The CDR3 sequence: CASKGRVGVNTEAFF. CDR3 DNA: TGTGCCAGCAAAGGGAGAGTTGGGGTGAACACTGAAGCTTTCTTT. Looking up the rest from reference TRBV11-2 and TRBJ1-1 gives the full variable domain: EAGVAQSPRYKIIEKRQSVAFWCNPISGHATLYWYQQILGQGPKLLIQFQNNGVVDDSQLPKDRFSAERLKGVDSTLKIQPAKLEDSAVYLCASKGRVGVNTEAFFGQGTRLTVV.

The chain carries TRBV6-5 and TRBJ1-2; 7 positions match TRBD1. The CDR3 is made up of 16 amino acids. Germline V gene sequence: CDR1 MNHEY, CDR2 SVGAGI. V was pared by 4 bases and J by 3 bases, with 11 bases of the junction left unmatched. CDR3 in DNA: TGTGCCAGCAGTTCGCTCTGGGGAGACAGGGACTATGGCTACACCTTC. Protein: CASSSLWGDRDYGYTF.

The V call is TRBV2, the J call TRBJ1-5; the D gene is possibly TRBD1 (5 bases). The germline V gene encodes CDR1 SNHLY and CDR2 FYNNEI. This CDR3 region has 20 residues. Trimming removed 2 bases at V and 2 bases at J, with 25 bases between. The CDR3 loop reads CASSENRGGARADGNQPQHF. The CDR3 DNA sequence: TGTGCCAGCAGTGAAAATAGGGGAGGGGCCCGAGCGGATGGCAATCAGCCCCAGCATTTT.

The J gene is TRBJ1-2, the V gene TRBV9; 7 nucleotides match TRBD1. This CDR3 spans 16 amino acids. CDR1 and CDR2 (germline): SGDLS, YYNGEE. The trim removed 1 base at V and 4 bases at J, leaving 10 bases unmatched. CDR3 in amino acids: CASSVTGTVIFYGYTF. For the CDR3, the DNA is TGTGCCAGCAGCGTAACCGGGACAGTGATCTTCTATGGCTACACCTTC.

The rearrangement links TRBV6-2 or TRBV6-3 to TRBJ1-1; TRBD1 agrees at 8 bases. Germline assignment: CDR1 MNHEY and CDR2 SVGEGT. Trimming took 3 bases from V and 0 from J; bases not matched to a gene: 6. The CDR3 has 16 amino acids. CDR3 amino acids: CASSYTETGVNTEAFF. CDR3 DNA: TGTGCCAGCAGTTATACGGAGACAGGGGTGAACACTGAAGCTTTCTTT.

The rearrangement uses TRBV5-1 and TRBJ1-3; perhaps TRBD1 as D (6 bases). CDR1 is SGHRS, CDR2 YFSETQ, per germline. V lost 3 bases and J 0 bases, leaving 16 bases between the germline ends. CDR3 size: 17 residues. CDR3 bases: TGCGCCAGCAGCTGGGGGCGATCCGGGCCCTCTGGAAACACCATATATTTT. Encoded protein: CASSWGRSGPSGNTIYF. The variable domain in full, with the rest retrieved from reference TRBV5-1 and TRBJ1-3, is KAGVTQTPRYLIKTRGQQVTLSCSPISGHRSVSWYQQTPGQGLQFLFEYFSETQRNKGNFPGRFSGRQFSNSRSEMNVSTLELGDSALYLCASSWGRSGPSGNTIYFGEGSWLTVV.

Only a few counts were recorded for this clone. This chain joins TRBV7-2 and TRBJ2-2; the D is unclear. V gave up 1 base and J gave up 3 bases, with 9 bases separating them. Germline V CDR1 and CDR2: SGHTA, FQGNSA. The CDR3 is 15 residues long. Written as DNA, the CDR3 is TGTGCCAGCAGCTTAGGTTACGGAGACACCGGGGAGCTGTTTTTT. Translation gives CASSLGYGDTGELFF. Using reference TRBV7-2 and TRBJ2-2 for the parts outside the CDR3, the full variable domain is GAGVSQSPSNKVTEKGKDVELRCDPISGHTALYWYRQSLGQGLEFLIYFQGNSAPDKSGLPSDRFSAERTGGSVSTLTIQRTQQEDSAVYLCASSLGYGDTGELFFGEGSRLTVL.

This chain connects TRBV11-2 to TRBJ1-2, with D unclear. V lost 1 base and J lost 8, with 14 bases in between. The germline gives CDR1 SGHAT, CDR2 FQNNGV. This CDR3 contains 14 residues. CDR3 amino acids: CASSLGRREGGYTF. Written as DNA, the CDR3 is TGTGCCAGCAGCTTAGGTAGGAGGGAAGGCGGCTACACCTTC.

The chain couples TRBV4-3 to TRBJ2-7; 8 bases map to TRBD2. Losses at the gene ends were 1 base for V and 2 bases for J; bases not matched to a gene: 7. Germline CDR1 and CDR2: LGHNA and YSLEER. The CDR3 is 16 residues long. The CDR3 region is CASSQGAGDAPYEQYF. CDR3 DNA: TGCGCCAGCAGCCAAGGAGCGGGGGACGCCCCCTACGAGCAGTACTTC.

V and J are TRBV6-5 and TRBJ1-2; possibly TRBD1 for D (6 bases). The CDR3 is 12 residues long. Trimming stripped 6 bases from V and 6 bases from J, with 11 bases between. Germline V gene data show CDR1 as MNHEY and CDR2 as SVGAGI. CDR3 DNA: TGTGCCAGCAGACGGGGGGACAATGGCTACACCTTC. This sequence encodes CASRRGDNGYTF.

Of note for this clone: The sample contains more than one DNA sequence encoding this CDR3. DNA for the CDR3: TGCGCCAGCAGCTTGACAGGGGGCTACGAGCAGTACTTC. Its translation is CASSLTGGYEQYF. The chain has TRBV5-1 and TRBJ2-7, with 8 positions matching TRBD1. After removal of 1 base from V and 3 bases from J, the junction contained 0 bases not matched to a gene. The CDR3 consists of 13 residues. Germline V gene lookup returns CDR1 SGHRS and CDR2 YFSETQ.

The chain recombines TRBV28 with TRBJ1-5; D might be TRBD1 (6 bases). V was cut by 8 bases and J by 6 bases, with 20 bases left in between. Germline lookup yields CDR1 MDHEN and CDR2 SYDVKM. The CDR3 spans 15 residues. The CDR3 sequence: CASQPPTGLGQPQHF. For the CDR3, the DNA is TGTGCCAGCCAACCGCCAACAGGGCTGGGTCAGCCCCAGCATTTT.

This clone appeared a few times. The chain carries TRBV11-2 and TRBJ1-2; maybe TRBD1 (6 bases). Looked up from germline, CDR1 is SGHAT and CDR2 is FQNNGV. This CDR3 region has 15 residues. V was clipped by 2 bases and J by 2 bases, with 12 bases between them. The CDR3 region has the DNA TGTGCCAGCAGCTTACGCACAGGGTTGAACTATGGCTACACCTTC. As protein: CASSLRTGLNYGYTF.